This T cell receptor (beta chain) came from a study of T cell repertoires in cytomegalovirus infection. Study context: Well-studied HLA-B-restricted epitopes and recently identified HLA-C-restricted epitopes of CMV were both used in the study.

TCRdb re-analysed the reads in MiXCR, keeping a single row per CDR3 protein. This table has some 800,000 distinct CDR3 sequences, less than 35% appearing once. On this clonotype: The antigen remains unidentified.

The length of the CDR3 is 17 residues. Germline CDR1 is DFQATT and CDR2 is SNEGSKA (reference sequence). The clonotype comes from a human donor in good health (CMV status not recorded). Some clones in this sample may be carry-over from other donors' samples. The sequencing here drew on cultured CD8+ T cells from PBMCs, taken from culture after CMV antigen stimulation. The chain links TRBV20-1 to TRBJ2-6; D is possibly TRBD2 (7 bases). This CDR3 is CSEKGGRLRSGANVLTF. The DNA of the CDR3 is TGCAGCGAGAAGGGGGGGCGACTACGCTCTGGGGCCAACGTCCTGACTTTC.